This TCR beta chain came from a study of T cells in Graves' hyperthyroidism and ophthalmopathy. Absence of ophthalmopathy progression within 18 months defined stable Graves' hyperthyroidism. Hyperthyroidism, newly diagnosed and lasting under 2 months, affected patients aged 18 to 65. Any patient presenting with uncontrolled infection, other autoimmune disease, pregnancy or lactation was left out. The authors obtained PBMCs from around 10 ml of fresh peripheral blood. This clonotype was found many times. The source material, RNA transcripts, was used to amplify TCR beta CDR3 regions. HTBI primers were the set used in a first-round RT-PCR of the TCR CDR3. TCRdb itself ran the multiplex PCR reads through MiXCR, one entry per CDR3 protein. The data hold fewer than 900,000 distinct CDR3 sequences, with about 16% observed a single time. This receptor was identified in a young man with Graves' hyperthyroidism. Sequenced sample: blood.

The CDR3 protein is CASSAERDRPYEQYF. In DNA form, the CDR3 reads TGTGCCAGCAGCGCCGAACGGGACCGACCCTACGAGCAGTACTTC. The V call is TRBV7-9, the J call TRBJ2-7; D could derive from TRBD1 or TRBD2 (5 bases each). CDR3 length equals 15 residues. Germline CDR1 reads SEHNR; CDR2 reads FQNEAQ (reference sequence). V shed 5 bases and J shed 2 bases, with 16 bases lying between them.